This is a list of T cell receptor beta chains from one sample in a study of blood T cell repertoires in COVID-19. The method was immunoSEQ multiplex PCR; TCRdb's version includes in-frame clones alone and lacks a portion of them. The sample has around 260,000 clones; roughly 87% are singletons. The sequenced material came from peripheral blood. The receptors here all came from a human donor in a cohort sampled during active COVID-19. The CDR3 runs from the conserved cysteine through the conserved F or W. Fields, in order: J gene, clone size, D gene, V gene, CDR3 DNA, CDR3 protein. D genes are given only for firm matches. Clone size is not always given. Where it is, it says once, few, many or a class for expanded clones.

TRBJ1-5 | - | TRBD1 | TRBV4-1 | TGCGCCAGCAGCCGACGGACAGGGGAAAGTAGCAATCAGCCCCAGCATTTT | CASSRRTGESSNQPQHF
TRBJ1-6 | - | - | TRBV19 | TGTGCCAGTAGTACCTCCGGACAGCCCCGGTTTTCACCCCTCCACTTT | CASSTSGQPRFSPLHF
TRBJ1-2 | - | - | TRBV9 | TGTGCCAGCAGCGTCGCAGGGGACACCTATGGCTACACCTTC | CASSVAGDTYGYTF
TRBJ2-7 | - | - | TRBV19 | TGTGCCAGTAGTATAGGCCGAAACACGGGGGAGCAGTACTTC | CASSIGRNTGEQYF
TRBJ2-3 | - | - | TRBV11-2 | TGTGCCAGCAGCGTTGGGGCCAGGGATACGCAGTATTTT | CASSVGARDTQYF
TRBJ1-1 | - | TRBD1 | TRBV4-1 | TGCGCCAGCAGCTTTACAGGGGTGGGCACTGAAGCTTTCTTT | CASSFTGVGTEAFF
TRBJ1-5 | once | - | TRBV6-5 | TGTGCCAGCAGCACAGGATCCAGCAATCAGCCCCAGCATTTT | CASSTGSSNQPQHF
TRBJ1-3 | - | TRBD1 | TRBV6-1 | TGTGCCAGCAGTGTATATTCGGACAGGGGGAGCTCTGGAAACACCATATATTTT | CASSVYSDRGSSGNTIYF
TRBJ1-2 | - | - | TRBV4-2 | TGTGCCAGCAGCCAAGAACGGGGAGCTAACTATGGCTACACCTTC | CASSQERGANYGYTF
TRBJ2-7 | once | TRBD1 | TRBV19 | TGTGCCAGTACCTACTCAGGGGGGACAGGGGCCGAGCAGTACTTC | CASTYSGGTGAEQYF
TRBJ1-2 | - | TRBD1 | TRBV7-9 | TGTGCCAGCAGCTTAGGGGGACAGGGGGCTTATGGCTACACCTTC | CASSLGGQGAYGYTF
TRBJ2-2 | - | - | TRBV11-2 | TGTGCCAGCAGACTTGGAGGGGCCGGGGAGCTGTTTTTT | CASRLGGAGELFF
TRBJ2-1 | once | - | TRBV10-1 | TGCGCCAGCAGTGAATCGGGTCGAAGGTTTGTGAATGAGCAGTTCTTC | CASSESGRRFVNEQFF
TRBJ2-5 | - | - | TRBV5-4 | TGTGCCAGCAGCTTTCGGCAGGGAGGAAGGGAGACCCAGTACTTC | CASSFRQGGRETQYF
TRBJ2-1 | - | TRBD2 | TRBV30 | TGTGCCTGGAGTGTTAGAGGTAGCGGGGGAAATGAGCAGTTCTTC | CAWSVRGSGGNEQFF
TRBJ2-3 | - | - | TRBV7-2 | TGTGCCAGCAGCTTTAGACCTACAACTCGCTGGCGGGACACAGATACGCAGTATTTT | CASSFRPTTRWRDTDTQYF
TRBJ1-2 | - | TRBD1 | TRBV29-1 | TGCAGCGTTGCTACAGGGGGCTATGGTGGCTACACCTTC | CSVATGGYGGYTF
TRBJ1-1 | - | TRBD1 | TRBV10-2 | TGCGCCAGCAGTGAGCCAGGGGGAGTTTCTGAAGCTTTCTTT | CASSEPGGVSEAFF
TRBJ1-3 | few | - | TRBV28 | TGTGCCAGCAGTTTATTCCAATCCGGAAACACCATATATTTT | CASSLFQSGNTIYF
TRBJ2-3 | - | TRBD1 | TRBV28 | TGTGCCAGCAGTTTACCGGACAGGGGAGTCCCAGATACGCAGTATTTT | CASSLPDRGVPDTQYF
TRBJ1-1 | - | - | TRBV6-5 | TGTGCCAGCACCTTATATCGGACAGCGAACACTGAAGCTTTCTTT | CASTLYRTANTEAFF
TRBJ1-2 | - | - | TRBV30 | TGTGCCTGGAGTGTCTTCAGGGGAGGCTACACCTTC | CAWSVFRGGYTF
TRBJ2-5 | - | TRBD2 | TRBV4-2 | TGTGCCAGCAGCCAACGACTAGCGGGAGGAGGAGAGACCCAGTACTTC | CASSQRLAGGGETQYF
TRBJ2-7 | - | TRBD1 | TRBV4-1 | TGCGCCAGCAGCCAAGGACAGGGGAGCTCCTACGAGCAGTACTTC | CASSQGQGSSYEQYF
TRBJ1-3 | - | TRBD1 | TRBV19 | TGTGCCAGTAGTCAAGACAGGGGAGCAAACACCATATATTTT | CASSQDRGANTIYF
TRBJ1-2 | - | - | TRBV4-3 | TGCGCCAGCAGCCAAGGCTCGGGGTATGGCTACACCTTC | CASSQGSGYGYTF
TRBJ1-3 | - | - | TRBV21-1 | TGTGCCAGCAGCAAAGACTGGGAGATGCACTCTGGAAACACCATATATTTT | CASSKDWEMHSGNTIYF
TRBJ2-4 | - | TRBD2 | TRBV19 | TGTGCCAGTAGTATAGTTTTCAGCGGGGGCCTCAAAAACATTCAGTACTTC | CASSIVFSGGLKNIQYF
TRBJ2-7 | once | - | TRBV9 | TGTGCCAGCAGCGGCGGTGGGCTCCGACAGGTTTCCTACGAGCAGTACTTC | CASSGGGLRQVSYEQYF